The 13 T cell receptor beta chains below all came from one sample that was sequenced in a study of shared clonotypes between healthy human individuals. Sequencing used immunoSEQ multiplex PCR; TCRdb keeps in-frame clones, though not all of them. The sample carries about 79,000 clones, about 63% recorded once. Sequenced sample: memory CD8+ T cells sorted from blood. Noted subset: CD45RO+ cells pooled with CCR7-negative TemRA cells. These receptors were taken from a man between 25 and 39 years old in good health.

The rearrangement links TRBV19 to TRBJ2-1; no firm D call. This CDR3 spans 15 amino acids. Germline V gives CDR1 LNHDA, CDR2 SQIVND (reference sequence). The ends were cut back, 3 bases at V and 0 bases at J, with 9 bases in the middle. DNA for the CDR3: TGTGCCAGTAGTATTGGCGAGAGCTCCTACAATGAGCAGTTCTTC. Translation gives CASSIGESSYNEQFF.

This clone was seen a handful of times. The V gene is TRBV15, the J gene TRBJ2-1; TRBD1 is a possible D gene (5 bases). Germline V gene sequence: CDR1 LNHNV, CDR2 YYDKDF (reference sequence). Trimming removed 4 bases at V and 1 base at J, with 14 bases between. The CDR3 contains 16 residues. DNA for the CDR3: TGTGCCACCAGCATCGAGCGTCCAGGGTCCTACAATGAGCAGTTCTTC. Amino acids: CATSIERPGSYNEQFF.

The genes are TRBV7-8 and TRBJ2-4; D uncertain. V lost 1 base to trimming and J lost 8 bases, with 12 bases between them. The germline V gene encodes CDR1 SGHVS and CDR2 FQNEAQ. The CDR3 loop spans 14 amino acids. The CDR3 bases are TGTGCCAGCAGCTTAGAGTCCTCTGTGGACATTCAGTACTTC. Residues: CASSLESSVDIQYF. Variable domain in full (rest from reference TRBV7-8 and TRBJ2-4): GAGVSQSPRYKVAKRGQDVALRCDPISGHVSLFWYQQALGQGPEFLTYFQNEAQLDKSGLPSDRFFAERPEGSVSTLKIQRTQQEDSAVYLCASSLESSVDIQYFGAGTRLSVL.

In its sample, this clone was seen many times. The J gene is TRBJ2-7, the V gene TRBV7-9; D is uncertain. Germline V gene lookup returns CDR1 SEHNR and CDR2 FQNEAQ (reference sequence). CDR3 length: 13 amino acids. Trimming cost V 7 bases and J 5 bases, with 15 bases left between them. The CDR3 DNA is TGTGCCAGCACCCGGGTAGGTAGCCACGAGCAGTACTTC. It codes for CASTRVGSHEQYF. The variable domain in full, with the rest retrieved from reference TRBV7-9 and TRBJ2-7, is DTGVSQNPRHKITKRGQNVTFRCDPISEHNRLYWYRQTLGQGPEFLTYFQNEAQLEKSRLLSDRFSAERPKGSFSTLEIQRTEQGDSAMYLCASTRVGSHEQYFGPGTRLTVT.

The rearrangement links TRBV7-9 to TRBJ2-5, with a weak D call TRBD1 (6 bases). The CDR3 sequence is 13 residues long. Germline CDR1 reads SEHNR; CDR2 reads FQNEAQ (reference sequence). V dropped 1 base and J dropped 14 bases, with 17 bases sitting between them. The chain's CDR3 is CASSLGGHEPNYF. CDR3 coding DNA: TGTGCCAGCAGCTTAGGGGGACACGAGCCCAACTACTTC.

This clone was recorded a few times. The DNA of the CDR3 is TGTGCCAGTAGCGTAGCGGGAGGGCCCCATACGCAGTATTTT. Amino acid sequence: CASSVAGGPHTQYF. The chain couples TRBV19 to TRBJ2-3; 11 nucleotides line up with TRBD2. CDR1 and CDR2 (germline): LNHDA, SQIVND (reference sequence). J gave up 7 bases and V 6 bases, and 6 bases lay outside the gene matches. The CDR3 runs to 14 residues.

The chain employs TRBV6-6 and TRBJ2-3, with 8 bases aligning to TRBD2. In germline, CDR1 is MNHNY, CDR2 SVGAGI (reference sequence). V gave up 2 bases and J gave up 5 bases; unmatched junction bases: 6. This CDR3 has 15 residues. The CDR3 is CASSYPGGPLDTQYF. The CDR3 DNA reads as TGTGCCAGCAGTTACCCGGGAGGGCCCTTAGATACGCAGTATTTT.

Details on this clone: This may arise from a read error, as a much more abundant clone is one base away. V usage is TRBV5-4 and J usage is TRBJ1-1, with D unclear. The CDR3 spans 13 residues. The germline V gene encodes CDR1 SGHNT and CDR2 YYREEE (reference sequence). The V gene lost 4 bases and the J gene lost 1 base, with 8 bases spanning the gap. As DNA, the CDR3 is TGTGCCAGCAGCGTAACAGAGAACACTGAAGCTTTCTTT. It codes for CASSVTENTEAFF.

This clone turned up a few times. The CDR3 DNA sequence: TGTGCCAGTAGTATCACAGGGTTAGGCACTGAAGCTTTCTTT. It is translated as CASSITGLGTEAFF. The V call is TRBV19, the J call TRBJ1-1, with a weak D call TRBD1 (6 bases). V was cut by 3 bases and J by 4 bases, with 12 bases left in between. Germline lookup yields CDR1 LNHDA and CDR2 SQIVND (reference sequence). This CDR3 is 14 amino acids long.

The CDR3 bases are TGTGCCAGCAGCACCGGGACCCTATACGAGCAGTACTTC. Its translation: CASSTGTLYEQYF. V gene TRBV11-2 combines with J gene TRBJ2-7, with D perhaps being TRBD1 or TRBD2 (5 bases each). V lost 5 bases and J 4 bases, leaving 12 bases between the germline ends. The germline gives CDR1 SGHAT, CDR2 FQNNGV. The CDR3 consists of 13 residues.

A few counts support this clone. This CDR3 is also generated by other DNA sequences in the sample. The rearrangement links TRBV27 to TRBJ2-7; possible D gene TRBD2, 6 bases. In germline, CDR1 is MNHEY, CDR2 SMNVEV (reference sequence). This CDR3 is built from 14 residues. The germline V and J ends were trimmed by 5 bases and 1 base, with 12 bases remaining between them. CDR3 residues: CASSPFGSSYEQYF. In DNA form, the CDR3 reads TGTGCCAGCAGTCCTTTCGGGAGTTCCTACGAGCAGTACTTC.

This chain uses TRBV18 with TRBJ2-2; D is tentatively TRBD1 or TRBD2 (5 bases each). V lost 2 bases to trimming and J lost 3 bases, with 7 bases between them. CDR1 and CDR2 from the germline V gene are KGHSH and LQKENI. The CDR3 covers 14 residues. The CDR3 spells CASSPGGHTGELFF. In nucleotides, the CDR3 is TGTGCCAGCTCACCAGGGGGACACACCGGGGAGCTGTTTTTT.

The genes are TRBV28 and TRBJ2-7; D ambiguous. The CDR3 contains 12 residues. CDR1 and CDR2 (germline): MDHEN, SYDVKM. Trimming cost V 7 bases and J 3 bases, with 10 bases left between them. For the CDR3, the DNA is TGTGCCAGCACGTCCATTTACTACGAGCAGTACTTC. Encoded protein: CASTSIYYEQYF.